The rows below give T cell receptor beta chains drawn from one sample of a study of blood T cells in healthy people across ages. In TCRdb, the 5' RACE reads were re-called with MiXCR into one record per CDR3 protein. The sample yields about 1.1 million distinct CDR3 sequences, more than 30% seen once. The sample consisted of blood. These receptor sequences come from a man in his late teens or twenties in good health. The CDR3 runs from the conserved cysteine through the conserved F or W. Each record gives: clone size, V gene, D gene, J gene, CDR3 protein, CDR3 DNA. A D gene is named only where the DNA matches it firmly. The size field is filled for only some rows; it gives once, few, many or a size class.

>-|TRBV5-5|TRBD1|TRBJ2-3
CASSPGTGTTDTQYF
TGTGCCAGCAGCCCCGGGACAGGGACAACAGATACGCAGTATTTT
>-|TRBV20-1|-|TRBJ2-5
CSASGLASFNNEQYF
TGCAGTGCTAGTGGGCTAGCGAGTTTCAACAATGAGCAGTACTTC
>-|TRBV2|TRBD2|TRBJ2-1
CASKGVPGGALSEQFF
TGTGCCAGCAAAGGGGTACCGGGGGGAGCCCTAAGTGAGCAGTTCTTC
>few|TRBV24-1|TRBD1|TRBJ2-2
CATSPGGPAGELFF
TGTGCCACCAGTCCAGGGGGACCGGCCGGGGAGCTGTTTTTT
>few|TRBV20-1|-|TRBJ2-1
CSARSPGTSYNEQFF
TGCAGTGCTAGGTCCCCAGGGACCTCCTACAATGAGCAGTTCTTC
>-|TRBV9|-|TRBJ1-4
CASSEQGGSEKLFF
TGTGCCAGCAGCGAACAGGGTGGAAGTGAAAAACTGTTTTTT
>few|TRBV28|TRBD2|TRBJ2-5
CASSRSFRAGPKYF
TGTGCCAGCAGTCGTAGTTTCAGAGCGGGACCCAAGTACTTC
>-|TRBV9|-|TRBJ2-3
CASRRQDLTTDTQYF
TGTGCCAGCAGGCGACAGGACCTCACCACAGATACGCAGTATTTT
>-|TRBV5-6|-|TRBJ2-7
CASSVKGSPYEQYF
TGTGCCAGCAGCGTCAAGGGGTCCCCCTACGAGCAGTACTTC
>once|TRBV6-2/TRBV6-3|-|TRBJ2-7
CASNPPRRTVHEQYF
TGTGCCAGCAACCCTCCCCGGAGAACGGTCCACGAGCAGTACTTC
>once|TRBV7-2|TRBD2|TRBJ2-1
CASGDGLAVYNEQFF
TGTGCCAGCGGCGATGGACTAGCGGTATACAATGAGCAGTTCTTC
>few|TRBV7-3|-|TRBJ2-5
CASSLSPDQETQYF
TGTGCCAGCAGCTTATCGCCAGACCAAGAGACCCAGTACTTC
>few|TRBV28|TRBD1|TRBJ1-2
CASSPWDRGDYGYTF
TGTGCCAGCAGTCCCTGGGACAGGGGTGACTATGGCTACACCTTC
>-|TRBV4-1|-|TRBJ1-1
CASSQERELEAFF
TGCGCCAGCAGCCAAGAACGTGAGTTAGAAGCTTTCTTT
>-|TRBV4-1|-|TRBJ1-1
CASSPWGPGDTEAFF
TGCGCCAGCAGCCCCTGGGGACCTGGGGACACTGAAGCTTTCTTT
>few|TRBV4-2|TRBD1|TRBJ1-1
CASSQFSGTGTEAFF
TGTGCCAGCAGCCAATTTTCTGGGACAGGGACTGAAGCTTTCTTT
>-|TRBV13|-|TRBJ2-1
CASSLFPLAQFF
TGTGCCAGCAGCTTGTTCCCCCTTGCCCAGTTCTTC
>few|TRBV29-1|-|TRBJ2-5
CSVDSGPETQYF
TGCAGCGTGGACAGCGGGCCCGAGACCCAGTACTTC
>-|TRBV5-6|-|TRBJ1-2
CASSLGLESNYGYTF
TGTGCCAGCAGCTTGGGGCTGGAGAGTAACTATGGCTACACCTTC
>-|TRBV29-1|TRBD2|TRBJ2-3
CSVLGLAASTDTQYF
TGCAGCGTTCTGGGACTAGCGGCTAGCACAGATACGCAGTATTTT
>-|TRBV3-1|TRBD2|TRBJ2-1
CASSQGATSGRNEQFF
TGTGCCAGCAGCCAAGGGGCGACTAGCGGGCGTAATGAGCAGTTCTTC
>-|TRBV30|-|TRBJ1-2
CAWSVGGAAPYGYTF
TGTGCCTGGAGTGTAGGAGGGGCCGCCCCATATGGCTACACCTTC
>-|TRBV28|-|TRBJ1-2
CASSSPGTPRYGYTF
TGTGCCAGCAGTTCCCCCGGGACGCCTCGCTATGGCTACACCTTC
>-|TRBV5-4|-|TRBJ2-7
CASNGAGDYEQYF
TGTGCCAGCAACGGGGCAGGGGACTACGAGCAGTACTTC